This is a list of T cell receptor beta chains from one sample in a study of beta chain features in type 1 diabetes. Produced via immunoSEQ multiplex PCR; TCRdb's table is partial and in-frame only. The sample lists approximately 160,000 clones, approximately 62% seen once, with about 0.081% in the top ten. The sequenced sample consisted of naive CD4+ T cells from blood. The receptors were gathered from a man aged 25 to 40 with type 1 diabetes. The CDR3 runs from the conserved cysteine through the conserved F or W. A D gene is named only where the DNA matches it firmly. A clone size is listed for some rows: how often the clone was seen (once, few, many), or a class if it is expanded.

v_call,clone_size,d_call,j_call,cdr3_aa,cdr3_nt
TRBV11-3,few,-,TRBJ2-3,CASSLGLRIGTDTQYF,TGTGCCAGCAGCTTAGGACTAAGGATCGGCACAGATACGCAGTATTTT
TRBV19,few,TRBD1,TRBJ2-3,CASSIRLGQGADTQYF,TGTGCCAGTAGTATTCGTCTGGGACAGGGGGCAGATACGCAGTATTTT
TRBV4-3,-,-,TRBJ2-3,CASSLVRRGRHTQYF,TGCGCCAGCAGCCTAGTTAGGAGGGGGAGACATACGCAGTATTTT
TRBV25-1,-,-,TRBJ2-6,CASSEVADRANVLTF,TGTGCCAGCAGTGAAGTCGCCGATCGGGCCAACGTCCTGACTTTC
TRBV9,-,TRBD2,TRBJ2-1,CASSASAGTSGAHEQFF,TGTGCCAGCAGCGCCAGTGCCGGGACTAGCGGGGCCCATGAGCAGTTCTTC
TRBV29-1,-,-,TRBJ2-5,CSVEGATAQETQYF,TGCAGCGTTGAAGGGGCGACAGCTCAAGAGACCCAGTACTTC
TRBV7-2,-,TRBD2,TRBJ2-3,CASSLNPLAGGYTDTQYF,TGTGCCAGCAGCTTAAACCCGCTAGCGGGGGGCTACACAGATACGCAGTATTTT
TRBV25-1,few,-,TRBJ1-2,CASTSAGNYGYTF,TGTGCCAGCACCTCGGCGGGGAACTATGGCTACACCTTC
TRBV25-1,-,TRBD1,TRBJ1-1,CASSGGTGAITEAFF,TGTGCCAGCAGTGGGGGGACAGGGGCTATCACTGAAGCTTTCTTT
TRBV30,few,-,TRBJ1-2,CAWRPRVLSYYGYTF,TGTGCCTGGAGGCCACGGGTGTTATCGTACTATGGCTACACCTTC
TRBV7-9,few,TRBD2,TRBJ2-3,CASRAGLADTQYF,TGTGCCAGCAGAGCTGGACTAGCGGATACGCAGTATTTT
TRBV21-1,-,-,TRBJ2-5,CASDDSGGNEETQYF,TGTGCCAGCGATGATAGCGGGGGTAACGAGGAGACCCAGTACTTC
TRBV7-9,few,-,TRBJ2-5,CASSFGGMNQETQYF,TGTGCCAGCAGCTTTGGAGGGATGAACCAAGAGACCCAGTACTTC
TRBV20-1,once,-,TRBJ1-1,CSAGGAFF,TGCAGTGCTGGGGGAGCTTTCTTT
TRBV30,-,-,TRBJ2-5,CAWSETGFSETQYF,TGTGCCTGGAGCGAAACAGGGTTTTCGGAGACCCAGTACTTC
TRBV7-9,-,-,TRBJ2-3,CASSSRADTQYF,TGTGCCAGCAGTTCTAGGGCTGATACGCAGTATTTT
TRBV30,few,TRBD2,TRBJ2-3,CAGDSSGGPDTQYF,TGTGCCGGGGATTCTAGCGGGGGTCCGGATACGCAGTATTTT
TRBV30,few,-,TRBJ1-1,CAWSVTRLVATEAFF,TGTGCCTGGAGTGTAACCCGTCTGGTGGCCACTGAAGCTTTCTTT
TRBV19,-,-,TRBJ2-3,CASSALTDTQYF,TGTGCCAGTAGTGCCCTCACAGATACGCAGTATTTT
TRBV29-1,-,-,TRBJ2-5,CSVEDWSGGETQYF,TGCAGCGTTGAAGATTGGAGTGGAGGGGAGACCCAGTACTTC
TRBV18,-,-,TRBJ2-7,CASSPGISHEQYF,TGTGCCAGCTCACCAGGGATTAGCCACGAGCAGTACTTC
TRBV28,-,-,TRBJ2-6,CASSLVQGGPGANVLTF,TGTGCCAGCAGTTTAGTGCAGGGTGGGCCTGGGGCCAACGTCCTGACTTTC
TRBV5-6,-,TRBD2,TRBJ2-5,CASGRAGGPETQYF,TGTGCCAGCGGCAGAGCGGGGGGCCCCGAGACCCAGTACTTC
TRBV9,-,-,TRBJ1-5,CASSPQVSNQPQHF,TGTGCCAGCAGCCCTCAGGTTAGCAATCAGCCCCAGCATTTT
TRBV25-1,few,TRBD1,TRBJ1-4,CASSARQGGHEKLFF,TGTGCCAGCAGTGCAAGACAGGGAGGGCATGAAAAACTGTTTTTT
TRBV10-2,-,-,TRBJ2-5,CASSQGRQETQYF,TGCGCCAGCAGCCAGGGTAGACAAGAGACCCAGTACTTC
TRBV29-1,-,-,TRBJ2-5,CSVREGRETQYF,TGCAGCGTTAGAGAGGGTCGAGAGACCCAGTACTTC
TRBV7-2,-,-,TRBJ2-2,CASSDDGELFF,TGTGCCAGCAGCGATGACGGGGAGCTGTTTTTT
TRBV5-4,-,TRBD1,TRBJ2-1,CASSGGPGTGNNEQFF,TGTGCCAGCAGCGGGGGCCCAGGGACAGGGAACAATGAGCAGTTCTTC